These 2 T cell receptor beta chains were all obtained from the same sample, sequenced in a study of CD4 T cells in relation to SARS-CoV-2 and coronaviruses. This table comes from immunoSEQ multiplex PCR, and its TCRdb copy is limited to in-frame clones, with some not included. The data show about 37,000 clones, approximately 83% seen once. Sequenced input: memory CD4+ T cells from PBMCs. These receptors were taken from an adult with COVID-19.

The chain joins TRBV10-3 to TRBJ1-1, with a weak D call TRBD1 (6 bases). The CDR3 covers 13 residues. Per the germline V gene, CDR1 is ENHRY and CDR2 is SYGVKD. Trimming removed 7 bases from V and 1 base from J, with 10 bases in between. The CDR3 bases are TGTGCCATCAACCGACAGGAGAACACTGAAGCTTTCTTT. Translated: CAINRQENTEAFF.

This chain connects TRBV3-1 (or the pseudogene TRBV3-2) to TRBJ2-7; 9 bases map to TRBD2. CDR1 LGHDT and CDR2 YNNKEL come from the germline V gene (reference sequence). The CDR3 loop spans 14 amino acids. The V segment lost 4 bases and the J segment 4 bases; nucleotides outside the gene matches: 5. CDR3 loop: CASSRVAGAYEQYF. CDR3 coding DNA: TGTGCCAGCAGCCGGGTAGCGGGAGCGTACGAGCAGTACTTC.